What follows is one T cell receptor beta chain and its context. The antigen is undetermined. This specimen belongs to a study of blood T cells in healthy people across ages. Findings and caveats of the study: PBMCs were not sorted, which prevented a conclusive comparison of naive versus antigen-experienced cells.

It was with a sample-barcoded 5' primer and a J-beta primer mix that a second PCR of roughly 7 to 12 cycles was run. Via MiXCR, TCRdb re-called the 5' RACE reads, giving one row per CDR3 protein. The sample consists of about 600,000 distinct CDR3 sequences, roughly 48% of them appearing once. The sequencing sample was made of blood. The source of this sequence is a man aged 80 or over in good health.

This chain's CDR3 is CASSFLGTGIYEQYF. The CDR3 DNA is TGTGCCAGCAGTTTTCTGGGGACAGGGATCTACGAGCAGTACTTC. The rearrangement links TRBV28 to TRBJ2-7; 9 nucleotides line up with TRBD1. Germline values: CDR1 MDHEN, CDR2 SYDVKM. The CDR3 totals 15 residues. V lost 3 bases, J lost 3 bases, and 6 bases stayed unmatched. Based on the CDR3 plus reference TRBV28 and TRBJ2-7, the full variable domain is DVKVTQSSRYLVKRTGEKVFLECVQDMDHENMFWYRQDPGLGLRLIYFSYDVKMKEKGDIPEGYSVSREKKERFSLILESASTNQTSMYLCASSFLGTGIYEQYFGPGTRLTVT.